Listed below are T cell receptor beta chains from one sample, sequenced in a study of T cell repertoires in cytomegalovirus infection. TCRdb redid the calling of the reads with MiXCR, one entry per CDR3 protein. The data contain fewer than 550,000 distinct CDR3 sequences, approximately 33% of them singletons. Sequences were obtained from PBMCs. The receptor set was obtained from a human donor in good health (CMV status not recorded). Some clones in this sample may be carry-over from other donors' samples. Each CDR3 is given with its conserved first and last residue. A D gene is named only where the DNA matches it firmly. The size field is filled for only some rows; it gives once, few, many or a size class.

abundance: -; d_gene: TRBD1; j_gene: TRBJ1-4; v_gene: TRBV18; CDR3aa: CASSPDRGGDEKLFF; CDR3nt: TGTGCCAGCTCACCCGACAGGGGAGGGGATGAAAAACTGTTTTTT
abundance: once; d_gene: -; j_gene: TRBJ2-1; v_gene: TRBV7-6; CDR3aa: CAISLTGANEQFF; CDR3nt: TGTGCCATCAGCTTAACAGGTGCTAATGAGCAGTTCTTC
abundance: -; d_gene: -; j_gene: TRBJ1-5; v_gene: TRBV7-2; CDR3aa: CASSAQINQPHHF; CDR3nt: TGTGCCAGCAGCGCCCAGATTAATCAGCCCCATCATTTT
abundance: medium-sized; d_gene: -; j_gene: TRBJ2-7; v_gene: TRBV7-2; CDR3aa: CASSQSGGQRYEQYF; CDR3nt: TGTGCCAGCAGCCAATCCGGGGGCCAGCGCTACGAGCAGTACTTC
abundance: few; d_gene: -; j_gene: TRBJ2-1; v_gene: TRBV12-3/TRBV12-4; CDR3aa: CASSLSGDRGQFF; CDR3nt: TGTGCCAGCAGTTTATCGGGGGATCGAGGGCAGTTCTTC
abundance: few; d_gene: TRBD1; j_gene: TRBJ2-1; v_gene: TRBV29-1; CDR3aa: CSVIPGTGVGEQFF; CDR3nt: TGCAGCGTTATCCCCGGGACAGGGGTCGGGGAGCAGTTCTTC
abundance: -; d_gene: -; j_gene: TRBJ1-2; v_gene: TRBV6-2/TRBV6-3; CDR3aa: CASSPMTANYGYTF; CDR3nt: TGTGCCAGCAGTCCGATGACAGCAAACTATGGCTACACCTTC
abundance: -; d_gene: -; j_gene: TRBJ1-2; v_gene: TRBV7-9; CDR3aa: CASSLGRETNYGYTF; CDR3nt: TGTGCCAGCAGCTTAGGGAGAGAAACTAACTATGGCTACACCTTC
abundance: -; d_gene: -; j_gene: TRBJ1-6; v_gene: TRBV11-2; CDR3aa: CASSWPFRASPLHF; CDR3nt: TGTGCCAGCAGCTGGCCGTTTAGGGCTTCACCCCTCCACTTT
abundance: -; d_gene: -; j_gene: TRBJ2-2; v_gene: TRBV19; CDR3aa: CASSIMSGTGELFF; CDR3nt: TGTGCCAGTAGTATAATGTCAGGGACCGGGGAGCTGTTTTTT
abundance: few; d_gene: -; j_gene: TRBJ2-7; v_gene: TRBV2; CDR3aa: CASSVPGPRQQYF; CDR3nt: TGTGCCAGCAGTGTACCGGGACCGCGCCAGCAGTACTTC
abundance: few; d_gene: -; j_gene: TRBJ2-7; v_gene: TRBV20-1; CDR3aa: CSAPKDSTYEQYF; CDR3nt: TGCAGTGCCCCAAAGGACTCCACCTACGAGCAGTACTTC
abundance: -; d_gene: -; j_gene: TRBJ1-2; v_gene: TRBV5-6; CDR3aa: CASSFQGSSYGYTF; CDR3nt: TGTGCCAGCAGCTTTCAGGGGTCCAGCTATGGCTACACCTTC
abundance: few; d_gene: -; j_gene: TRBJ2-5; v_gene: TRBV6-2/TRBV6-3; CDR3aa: CASIDRYQETQYF; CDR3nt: TGTGCCAGCATCGACAGGTACCAAGAGACCCAGTACTTC
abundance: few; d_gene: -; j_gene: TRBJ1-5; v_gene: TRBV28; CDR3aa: CASSAYPTAGRNQPQHF; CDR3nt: TGTGCCAGCAGTGCCTACCCGACGGCGGGGAGGAATCAGCCCCAGCATTTT
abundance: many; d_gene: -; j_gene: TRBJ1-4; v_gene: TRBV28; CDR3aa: CASSWIGEEKLFF; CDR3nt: TGTGCCAGCAGTTGGATAGGAGAAGAAAAACTGTTTTTT
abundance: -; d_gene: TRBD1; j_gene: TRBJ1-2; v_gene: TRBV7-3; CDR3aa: CASSSGQWKVYGYTF; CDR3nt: TGTGCCAGCAGCTCGGGACAGTGGAAAGTCTATGGCTACACCTTC
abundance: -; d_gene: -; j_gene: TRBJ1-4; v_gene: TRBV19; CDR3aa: CASRTDSVKINEKLFF; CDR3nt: TGTGCCAGCCGGACGGACAGCGTCAAGATAAATGAAAAACTGTTTTTT
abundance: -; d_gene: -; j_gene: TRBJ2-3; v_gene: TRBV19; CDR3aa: CASSIEKGEGGHTDTQYF; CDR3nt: TGTGCCAGTAGTATCGAAAAAGGGGAAGGAGGGCACACAGATACGCAGTATTTT
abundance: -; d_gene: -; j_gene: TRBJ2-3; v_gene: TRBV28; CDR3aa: CASSLRPPATDTQYF; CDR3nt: TGTGCCAGCAGTTTACGGCCGCCCGCCACAGATACGCAGTATTTT
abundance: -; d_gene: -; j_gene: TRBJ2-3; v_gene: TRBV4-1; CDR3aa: CASSQDRSGAGTDTQYF; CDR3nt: TGCGCCAGCAGCCAAGATCGAAGTGGCGCTGGGACAGATACGCAGTATTTT
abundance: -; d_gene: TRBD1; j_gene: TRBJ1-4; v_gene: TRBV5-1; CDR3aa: CASSLLQGKNEKLFF; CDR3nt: TGCGCCAGCAGCTTGCTACAGGGGAAGAATGAGAAACTGTTTTTT
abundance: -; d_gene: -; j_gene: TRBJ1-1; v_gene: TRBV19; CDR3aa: CASSILGSAEAFF; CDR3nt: TGTGCCAGTAGTATATTGGGGTCGGCTGAAGCTTTCTTT
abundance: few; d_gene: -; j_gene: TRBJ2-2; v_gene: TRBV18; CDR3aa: CASSPPGHMNTGELFF; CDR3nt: TGTGCCAGCTCACCACCGGGACATATGAACACCGGGGAGCTGTTTTTT
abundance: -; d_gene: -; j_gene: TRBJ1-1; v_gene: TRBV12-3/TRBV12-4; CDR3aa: CASSLAAANTEAFF; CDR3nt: TGTGCCAGCAGCCTCGCGGCAGCTAACACTGAAGCTTTCTTT
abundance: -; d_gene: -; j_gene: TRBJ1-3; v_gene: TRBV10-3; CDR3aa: CAITANRGPGNTIYF; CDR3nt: TGTGCCATCACCGCGAACCGGGGCCCTGGAAACACCATATATTTT
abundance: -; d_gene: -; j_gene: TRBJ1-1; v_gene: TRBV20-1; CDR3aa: CSARSQVGGGNTEAFF; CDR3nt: TGCAGTGCTAGGTCCCAAGTGGGTGGAGGGAACACTGAAGCTTTCTTT
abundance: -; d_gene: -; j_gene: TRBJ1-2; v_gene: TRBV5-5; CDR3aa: CASSWPGGNPGYTF; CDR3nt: TGTGCCAGCAGCTGGCCAGGAGGGAACCCCGGCTACACCTTC
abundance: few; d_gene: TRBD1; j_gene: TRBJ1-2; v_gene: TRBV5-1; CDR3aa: CASSGDRGKAFGGYTF; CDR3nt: TGCGCCAGCAGCGGAGACAGGGGGAAGGCCTTCGGGGGCTACACCTTC
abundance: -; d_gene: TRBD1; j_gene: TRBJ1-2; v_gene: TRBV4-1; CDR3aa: CASSQSPGQGWLDGYTF; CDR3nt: TGCGCCAGCAGCCAGTCACCGGGACAGGGGTGGTTGGATGGCTACACCTTC
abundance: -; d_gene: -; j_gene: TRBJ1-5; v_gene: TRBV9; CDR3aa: CASSKKAAQPQHF; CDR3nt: TGTGCCAGCAGCAAGAAGGCGGCTCAGCCCCAGCATTTT
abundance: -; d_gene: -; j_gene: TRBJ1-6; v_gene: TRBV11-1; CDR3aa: CASSVDSAGLSSYNSPLHF; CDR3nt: TGTGCCAGCAGCGTCGACAGTGCCGGACTCAGCTCCTATAATTCACCCCTCCACTTT
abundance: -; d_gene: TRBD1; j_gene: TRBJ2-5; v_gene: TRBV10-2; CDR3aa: CASGQAKQETQYF; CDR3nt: TGCGCCAGTGGACAGGCGAAACAAGAGACCCAGTACTTC
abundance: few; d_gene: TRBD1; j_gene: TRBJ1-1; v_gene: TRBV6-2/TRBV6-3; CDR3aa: CASTLRTGGGTEAFF; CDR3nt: TGTGCCAGCACCCTGAGGACAGGGGGGGGGACTGAAGCTTTCTTT
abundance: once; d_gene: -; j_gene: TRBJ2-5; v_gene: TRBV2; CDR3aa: CASRTEGYTETQYF; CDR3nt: TGTGCCAGCAGGACAGAGGGCTATACAGAGACCCAGTACTTC
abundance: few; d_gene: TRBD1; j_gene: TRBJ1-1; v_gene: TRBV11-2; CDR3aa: CASSSSGQGHTEAFF; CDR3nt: TGTGCCAGCAGCTCCTCCGGACAGGGACACACTGAAGCTTTCTTT
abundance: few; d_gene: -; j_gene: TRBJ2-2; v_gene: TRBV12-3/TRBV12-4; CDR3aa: CASSFSVDQANTGELFF; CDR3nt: TGTGCCAGCAGTTTTTCGGTAGACCAGGCGAACACCGGGGAGCTGTTTTTT
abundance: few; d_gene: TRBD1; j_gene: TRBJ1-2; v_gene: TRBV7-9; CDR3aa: CASSLAGQTYYGYTF; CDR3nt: TGTGCCAGCAGCCTTGCGGGACAGACTTACTATGGCTACACCTTC
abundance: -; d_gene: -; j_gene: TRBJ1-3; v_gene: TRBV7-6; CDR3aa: CASSPNTYSGNTIYF; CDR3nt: TGTGCCAGCAGCCCAAACACCTACTCTGGAAACACCATATATTTT
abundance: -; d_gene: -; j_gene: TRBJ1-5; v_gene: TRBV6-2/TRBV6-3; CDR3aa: CASSASVGNQPQHF; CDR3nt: TGTGCCAGCAGCGCTTCGGTTGGCAATCAGCCCCAGCATTTT
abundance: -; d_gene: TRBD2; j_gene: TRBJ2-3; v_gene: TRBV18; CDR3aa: CASSPGREDTQYF; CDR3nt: TGTGCCAGCTCACCAGGGAGGGAGGATACGCAGTATTTT
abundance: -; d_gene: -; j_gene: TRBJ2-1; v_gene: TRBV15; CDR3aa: CATSRGTEYNEQFF; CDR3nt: TGTGCCACCAGCAGAGGGACAGAGTACAATGAGCAGTTCTTC
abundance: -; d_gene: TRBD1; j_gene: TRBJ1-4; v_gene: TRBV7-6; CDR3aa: CASSKGQGKGATNEKLFF; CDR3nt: TGTGCCAGCAGCAAGGGACAGGGGAAAGGAGCAACTAATGAAAAACTGTTTTTT
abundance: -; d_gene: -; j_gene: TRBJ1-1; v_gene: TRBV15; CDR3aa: CATSVGRPYTEAFF; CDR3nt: TGTGCCACCAGCGTTGGGCGACCTTACACTGAAGCTTTCTTT
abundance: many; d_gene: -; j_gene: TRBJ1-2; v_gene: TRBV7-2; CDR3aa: CASTESVLYGYTF; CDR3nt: TGTGCCAGCACCGAATCAGTGCTCTATGGCTACACCTTC